This T cell receptor (beta chain) was profiled in a study of T-cell memory formation after mild COVID-19. Germline CDR1 and CDR2: LGHDT and YNNKEL (reference sequence). The CDR3 is made up of 15 amino acids. V was cut by 7 bases and J by 0 bases, with 13 bases left in between. A single record per CDR3 protein comes from TCRdb applying MiXCR to the 5' RACE reads. This sample has approximately 350,000 distinct CDR3 sequences, with 13% found just once. This sequence joins TRBV3-1 and TRBJ1-3; tentatively, D is TRBD1 (5 bases). This sequence was found in a man between 18 and 35 years old who had mild COVID-19 (a few samples of this study predate the infection). Cell type and time point are not known. The sequenced material came from PBMCs or a T cell subset sorted from them (not recorded which). Here the CDR3 DNA reads TGTGCCAGCACCCCTGGGGGTAGCTCTGGAAACACCATATATTTT. Translating gives CASTPGGSSGNTIYF.